This T cell receptor beta chain was obtained from a study of radiation and T cells in renal cell carcinoma. Study-wide context: Nephrectomy followed 15 Gy stereotactic body radiation by 4 weeks. Study results and caveats: Baseline intratumoral clonotype presence is unknown without pretreatment biopsies.

CDR3 length equals 13 residues. In germline, CDR1 is LNHDA, CDR2 SQIVND (reference sequence). The V gene lost 4 bases and the J gene lost 8 bases, with 11 bases spanning the gap. With respect to this clone: Its antigen remains unidentified.

This table comes from immunoSEQ multiplex PCR, and its TCRdb copy is limited to in-frame clones, with some not included. This table holds roughly 120,000 clones, 70% to 90% found once. Described time point: blood 2 weeks post-SBRT. Indicated treatment: 15 Gy SBRT to primary tumor, nephrectomy 4 weeks later. The tumor was a clear cell renal cell carcinoma. This material consisted of blood, taken from a patient whose treatment included radiotherapy and nephrectomy. V and J are TRBV19 and TRBJ1-4, with TRBD1 as a possible D gene (5 bases). The origin of this receptor is a woman aged 55 to 70 with renal cell carcinoma. Here the CDR3 DNA reads TGTGCCAGTAGTAAGGGACGGGCCGAAAAACTGTTTTTT. This translates into CASSKGRAEKLFF.